This T cell receptor (beta chain) was identified during a study of cytotoxic CD8 clonotypes in ibrutinib-treated CLL. Whole-study context: Following treatment for a median roughly twelve months, range 6 to 36, response samples were then taken.

J gave up 7 bases and V 6 bases, and 13 bases lay outside the gene matches. CDR3 length: 16 residues. CDR1 is MDHEN and CDR2 is SYDVKM in the germline V gene. Generated by immunoSEQ multiplex PCR, the TCRdb table keeps only in-frame clones and is missing some. The sample consists of 160,000 or so clones, roughly 84% of them appearing once. The TCR originated in a human donor with chronic lymphocytic leukemia. The chain is built from TRBV28 and TRBJ2-4; TRBD2 aligns across 9 bases. The input for sequencing was PBMCs, taken at disease progression, from a patient treated with ibrutinib. CDR3 nucleotides: TGTGCCAGCAGAAGGAGTAGAGCGGGAGGTCGGAACATTCAGTACTTC. Its translation: CASRRSRAGGRNIQYF.